Listed below are T cell receptor beta chains from one sample, sequenced in a study of lymphopenia after photon versus proton radiotherapy. Sequencing used immunoSEQ multiplex PCR; TCRdb keeps in-frame clones, though not all of them. The repertoire has roughly 38,000 clones, 90% to 95% of them found once; the top ten carry roughly 15%. The sample consisted of peripheral blood, taken from a patient treated with photon-based radiotherapy. The receptors shown here come from a man in his sixties with cholangiocarcinoma. Both conserved end residues are part of each CDR3. The D gene is left open where the match is weak. Not all rows give a size; the values are once, few, many and, for expanded clones, a class.

TRBJ1-2	NA	NA	TRBV7-8	TGTGCCAGCAGCTTAGAACAGGCTAGTCGGGGCTACACCTTC	CASSLEQASRGYTF
TRBJ2-1	NA	TRBD1	TRBV6-6	TGTGCCAGCAGTTACTCGACAGGGAATGAGCAGTTCTTC	CASSYSTGNEQFF
TRBJ2-1	NA	TRBD2	TRBV13	TGTGCCAGCAGCTTAGCGGGAGGATTCAATGAGCAGTTCTTC	CASSLAGGFNEQFF
TRBJ1-4	NA	TRBD1	TRBV4-2	TGTGCCAGCAGCCAAGATCAGGGGGCTATGGGTGAAAAACTGTTTTTT	CASSQDQGAMGEKLFF
TRBJ2-5	NA	TRBD2	TRBV19	TGTGCCAGTTCTAGCGGGAGCGCCGCTGAAGAGACCCAGTACTTC	CASSSGSAAEETQYF
TRBJ1-6	NA	NA	TRBV6-1	TGTGCCATAGAGGCCGATAATTCACCCCTCCACTTT	CAIEADNSPLHF
TRBJ1-1	NA	NA	TRBV28	TGTGTCAGCGGGACGATGAACACTGAAGCTTTCTTT	CVSGTMNTEAFF
TRBJ2-2	once	TRBD1	TRBV28	TGTGCCAGTCGACAGGGGGGAAGCACCGGGGAGCTGTTTTTT	CASRQGGSTGELFF
TRBJ1-4	NA	TRBD1	TRBV5-4	TGTGCCAGCAGCCCTGGACAGGGAAGTTCGGCAACTAATGAAAAACTGTTTTTT	CASSPGQGSSATNEKLFF
TRBJ2-5	once	TRBD2	TRBV29-1	TGCAGCGCCTTAGCGGGAGTGGGGGAGACCCAGTACTTC	CSALAGVGETQYF
TRBJ2-1	NA	TRBD2	TRBV9	TGTGCCAGCAGCGTAGCGGCTAGCGGGTCCACTGAGCAGTTCTTC	CASSVAASGSTEQFF
TRBJ2-7	NA	TRBD1	TRBV11-2	TGTGCCAGCAGCTTAGCCGGGACAGGATCCTACGAGCAGTACTTC	CASSLAGTGSYEQYF
TRBJ2-1	NA	NA	TRBV5-1	TGCGCCAGCAGCTTAGGGGGAGATAGTGAGCAGTTCTTC	CASSLGGDSEQFF
TRBJ1-2	NA	NA	TRBV10-1	TGCGCCAGCAGCTTTGACAATAACTATGGCTACACCTTC	CASSFDNNYGYTF
TRBJ1-3	NA	NA	TRBV28	TGTGCCAGCACTTCCAGGTTTTCTTTATGGGGAAACACCATATATTTT	CASTSRFSLWGNTIYF
TRBJ2-2	NA	TRBD1	TRBV7-8	TGTGCCAGCAGCTCACCGGGACAGGGATTATACGGGGAGCTGTTTTTT	CASSSPGQGLYGELFF
TRBJ1-1	NA	NA	TRBV9	TGTGCCAGCAGCGTAATGCCCCAAAACACTGAAGCTTTCTTT	CASSVMPQNTEAFF
TRBJ2-5	NA	TRBD2	TRBV5-1	TGCGCCAGCAGCTTGGCCCCTTTCTCAGGGCCTTGGACCAGCGGGAGACGTCTAGAGACCCAGTACTTC	CASSLAPFSGPWTSGRRLETQYF
TRBJ2-3	NA	TRBD1	TRBV5-1	TGCGCCAGCAGCTCCGCCGGGACAGAAGGGGATACGCAGTATTTT	CASSSAGTEGDTQYF
TRBJ1-5	NA	NA	TRBV7-3	TGTGCCAGCAGCTTTTCGGCAAATAGCAATCAGCCCCAGCATTTT	CASSFSANSNQPQHF
TRBJ1-5	NA	NA	TRBV28	TGTGCCAGCAGTCTAGGGGTTCGGAATCAGCCCCAGCATTTT	CASSLGVRNQPQHF
TRBJ1-3	NA	NA	TRBV4-2	TGTGCCAGCAGCCTCCCTGGGCAGGCATCGCGGGTCCCTGGAAACACCATATATTTT	CASSLPGQASRVPGNTIYF
TRBJ2-3	NA	NA	TRBV19	TGTGCCAGTAGTCGGGACCGCACAGATACGCAGTATTTT	CASSRDRTDTQYF
TRBJ2-3	NA	TRBD2	TRBV10-3	TGTGCCATCGGGATAACTAGCGGAGGGGATACGCAGTATTTT	CAIGITSGGDTQYF
TRBJ2-1	once	TRBD2	TRBV29-1	TGCAGCGTTGAATGGGGGGGGTACAATGAGCAGTTCTTC	CSVEWGGYNEQFF
TRBJ2-1	NA	NA	TRBV5-4	TGTGCCAGCAGCTTGATGCGGGGGCTACACAGCTCCTACAATGAGCAGTTCTTC	CASSLMRGLHSSYNEQFF
TRBJ1-5	NA	NA	TRBV6-1	TGTGCCAGCAGAAACGGGATCGGCAATCAGCCCCAGCATTTT	CASRNGIGNQPQHF
TRBJ2-5	NA	NA	TRBV7-2	TGTGCCAGCAGCCCCAGGTCCCCGGAGACCCAGTACTTC	CASSPRSPETQYF
TRBJ1-2	NA	TRBD1	TRBV2	TGTGCCAGCAGTGGGACAGGGGGCGTTTATGGCTACACCTTC	CASSGTGGVYGYTF
TRBJ2-3	NA	TRBD2	TRBV6-4	TGTGCCAGCAGTGACGCGGGGGGGCCAGATACGCAGTATTTT	CASSDAGGPDTQYF
TRBJ2-1	NA	TRBD1	TRBV5-6	TGTGCCAGCATCGCGAGTGGGACAGAATTCTCCTACAATGAGCAGTTCTTC	CASIASGTEFSYNEQFF
TRBJ1-2	NA	NA	TRBV7-6	TGTGCCAGCAGCCCCGCGGCAGGGAACTATGGCTACACCTTC	CASSPAAGNYGYTF